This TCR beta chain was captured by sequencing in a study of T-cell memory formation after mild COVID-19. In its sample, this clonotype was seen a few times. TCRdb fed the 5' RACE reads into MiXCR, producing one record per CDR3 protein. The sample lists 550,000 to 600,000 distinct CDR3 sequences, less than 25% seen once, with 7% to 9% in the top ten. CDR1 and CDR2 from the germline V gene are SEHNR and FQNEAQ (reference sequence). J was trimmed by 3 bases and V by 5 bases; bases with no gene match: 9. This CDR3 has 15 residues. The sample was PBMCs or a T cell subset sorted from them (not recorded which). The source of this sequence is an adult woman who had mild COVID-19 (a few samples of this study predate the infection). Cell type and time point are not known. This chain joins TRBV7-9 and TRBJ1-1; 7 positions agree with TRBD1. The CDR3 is CASSTRSRGDTEAFF. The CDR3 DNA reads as TGTGCCAGCAGCACCCGTAGCAGGGGGGACACTGAAGCTTTCTTT.